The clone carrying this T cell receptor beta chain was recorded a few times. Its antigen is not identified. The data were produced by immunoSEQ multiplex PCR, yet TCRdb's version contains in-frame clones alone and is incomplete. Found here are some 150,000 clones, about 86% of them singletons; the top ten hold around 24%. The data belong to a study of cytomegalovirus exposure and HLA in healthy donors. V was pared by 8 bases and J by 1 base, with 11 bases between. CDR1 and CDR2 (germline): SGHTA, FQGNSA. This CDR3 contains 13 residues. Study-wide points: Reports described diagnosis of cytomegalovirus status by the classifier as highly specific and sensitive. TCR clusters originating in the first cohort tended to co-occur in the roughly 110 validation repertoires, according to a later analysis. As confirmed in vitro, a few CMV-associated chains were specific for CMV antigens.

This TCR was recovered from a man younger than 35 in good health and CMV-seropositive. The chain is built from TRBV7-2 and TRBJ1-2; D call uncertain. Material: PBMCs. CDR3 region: CASLPRINYGYTF. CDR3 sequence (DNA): TGTGCCAGCCTCCCGAGGATTAACTATGGCTACACCTTC. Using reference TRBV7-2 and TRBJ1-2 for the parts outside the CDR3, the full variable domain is GAGVSQSPSNKVTEKGKDVELRCDPISGHTALYWYRQSLGQGLEFLIYFQGNSAPDKSGLPSDRFSAERTGGSVSTLTIQRTQQEDSAVYLCASLPRINYGYTFGSGTRLTVV.